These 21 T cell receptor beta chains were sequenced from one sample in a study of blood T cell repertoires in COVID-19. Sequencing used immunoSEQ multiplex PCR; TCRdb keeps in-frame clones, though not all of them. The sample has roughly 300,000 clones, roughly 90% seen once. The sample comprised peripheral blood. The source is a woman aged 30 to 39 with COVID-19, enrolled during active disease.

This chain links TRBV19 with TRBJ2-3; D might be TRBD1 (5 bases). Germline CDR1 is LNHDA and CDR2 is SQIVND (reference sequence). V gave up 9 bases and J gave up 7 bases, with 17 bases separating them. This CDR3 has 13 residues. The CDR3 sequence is CASLVLRVHTQYF. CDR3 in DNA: TGTGCCAGCCTCGTTCTCAGGGTACATACGCAGTATTTT.

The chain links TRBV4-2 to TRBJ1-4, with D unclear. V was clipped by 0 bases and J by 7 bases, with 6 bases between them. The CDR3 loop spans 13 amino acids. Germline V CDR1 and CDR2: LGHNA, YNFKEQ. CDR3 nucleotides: TGTGCCAGCAGCCAAGATTCGGGTGAAAAACTGTTTTTT. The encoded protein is CASSQDSGEKLFF.

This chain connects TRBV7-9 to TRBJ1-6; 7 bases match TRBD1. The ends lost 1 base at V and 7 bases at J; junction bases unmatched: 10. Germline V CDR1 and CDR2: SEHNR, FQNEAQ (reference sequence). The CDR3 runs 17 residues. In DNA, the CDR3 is TGTGCCAGCAGCTTAGACCCCGTGCGGGACAGCAATTCACCCCTCCACTTT. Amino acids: CASSLDPVRDSNSPLHF. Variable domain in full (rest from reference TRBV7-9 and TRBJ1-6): DTGVSQNPRHKITKRGQNVTFRCDPISEHNRLYWYRQTLGQGPEFLTYFQNEAQLEKSRLLSDRFSAERPKGSFSTLEIQRTEQGDSAMYLCASSLDPVRDSNSPLHFGNGTRLTVT.

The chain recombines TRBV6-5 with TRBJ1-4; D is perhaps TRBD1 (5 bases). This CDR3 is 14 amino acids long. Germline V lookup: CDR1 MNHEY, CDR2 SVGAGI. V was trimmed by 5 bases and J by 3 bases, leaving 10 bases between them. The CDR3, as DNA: TGTGCCAGCAGTCGGACACTATCTAATGAAAAACTGTTTTTT. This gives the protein CASSRTLSNEKLFF.

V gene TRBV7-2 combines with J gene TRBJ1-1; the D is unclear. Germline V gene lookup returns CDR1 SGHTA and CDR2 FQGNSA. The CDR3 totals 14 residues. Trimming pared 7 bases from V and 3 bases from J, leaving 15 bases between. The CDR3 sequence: CASTTGLRHTEAFF. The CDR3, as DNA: TGTGCCAGCACTACTGGACTGCGCCACACTGAAGCTTTCTTT.

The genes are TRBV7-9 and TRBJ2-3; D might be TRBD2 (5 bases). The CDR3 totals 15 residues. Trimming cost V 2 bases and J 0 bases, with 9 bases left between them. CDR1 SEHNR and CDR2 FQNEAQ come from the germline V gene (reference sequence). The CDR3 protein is CASSLPTGSTDTQYF. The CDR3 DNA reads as TGTGCCAGCAGCTTACCGACGGGGAGCACAGATACGCAGTATTTT.

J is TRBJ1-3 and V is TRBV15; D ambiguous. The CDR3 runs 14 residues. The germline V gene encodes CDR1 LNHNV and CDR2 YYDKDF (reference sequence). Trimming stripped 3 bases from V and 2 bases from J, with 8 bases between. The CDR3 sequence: CATSRSDTGNTIYF. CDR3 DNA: TGTGCCACCAGCAGGTCAGACACTGGAAACACCATATATTTT.

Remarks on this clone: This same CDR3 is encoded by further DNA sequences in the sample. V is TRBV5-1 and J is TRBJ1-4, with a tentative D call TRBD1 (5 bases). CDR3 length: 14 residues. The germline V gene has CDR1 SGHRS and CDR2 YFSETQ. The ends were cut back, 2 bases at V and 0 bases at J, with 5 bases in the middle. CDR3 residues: CASSLGATNEKLFF. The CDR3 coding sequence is TGCGCCAGCAGCTTAGGGGCAACTAATGAAAAACTGTTTTTT.

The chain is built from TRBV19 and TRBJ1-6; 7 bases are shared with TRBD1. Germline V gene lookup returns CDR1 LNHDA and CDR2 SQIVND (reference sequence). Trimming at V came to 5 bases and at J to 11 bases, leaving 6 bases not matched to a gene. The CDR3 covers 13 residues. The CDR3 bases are TGTGCCAGTAGTCTCGACAGGGATCCACCCCTCCACTTT. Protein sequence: CASSLDRDPPLHF.

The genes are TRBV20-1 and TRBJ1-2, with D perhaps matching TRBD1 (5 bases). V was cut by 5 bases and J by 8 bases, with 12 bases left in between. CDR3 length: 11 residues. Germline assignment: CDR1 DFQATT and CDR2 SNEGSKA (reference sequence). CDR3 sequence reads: CSAAGSWGYTF. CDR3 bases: TGCAGTGCTGCAGGGTCTTGGGGCTACACCTTC.

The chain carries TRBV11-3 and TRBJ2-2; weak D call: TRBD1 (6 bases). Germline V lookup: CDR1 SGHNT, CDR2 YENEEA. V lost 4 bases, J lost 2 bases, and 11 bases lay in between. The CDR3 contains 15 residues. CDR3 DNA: TGTGCCAGCAGCTCCGGGACATATAACACCGGGGAGCTGTTTTTT. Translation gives CASSSGTYNTGELFF.

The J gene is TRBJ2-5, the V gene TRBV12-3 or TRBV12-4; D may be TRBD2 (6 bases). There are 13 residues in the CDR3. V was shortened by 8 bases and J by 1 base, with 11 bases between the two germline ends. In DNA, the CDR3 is TGTGCCAGCGGCCTAGCGTCCCAAGAGACCCAGTACTTC. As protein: CASGLASQETQYF.

The CDR3 nucleotides are TGTGCCAGCAGCCAACGGGGTATCGGAGAGACCCAGTACTTC. Translation gives CASSQRGIGETQYF. The gene calls are TRBV3-1 (or the pseudogene TRBV3-2) and TRBJ2-5; D is perhaps TRBD2 (5 bases). Per germline, CDR1 LGHDT and CDR2 YNNKEL (reference sequence). The V gene lost 2 bases and the J gene lost 4 bases, with 11 bases spanning the gap. CDR3 length: 14 residues.

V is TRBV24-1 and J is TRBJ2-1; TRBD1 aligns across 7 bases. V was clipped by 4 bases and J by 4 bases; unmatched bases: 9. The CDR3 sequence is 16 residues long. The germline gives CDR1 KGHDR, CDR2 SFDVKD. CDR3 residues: CATSDDRQGGYNEQFF. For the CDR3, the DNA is TGTGCCACCAGTGACGATAGACAGGGTGGATACAATGAGCAGTTCTTC.

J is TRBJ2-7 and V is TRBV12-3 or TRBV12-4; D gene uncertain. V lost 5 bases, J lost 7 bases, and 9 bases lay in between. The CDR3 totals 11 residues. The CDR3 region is CASSPRWEQYF. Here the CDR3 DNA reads TGTGCCAGCAGTCCTAGGTGGGAGCAGTACTTC.

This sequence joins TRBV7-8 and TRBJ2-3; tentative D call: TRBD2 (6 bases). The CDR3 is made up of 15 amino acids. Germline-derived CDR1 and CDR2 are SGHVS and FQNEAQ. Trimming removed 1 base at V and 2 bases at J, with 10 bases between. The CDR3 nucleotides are TGTGCCAGCAGCTTAGAAGGGACTTACACAGATACGCAGTATTTT. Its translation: CASSLEGTYTDTQYF.

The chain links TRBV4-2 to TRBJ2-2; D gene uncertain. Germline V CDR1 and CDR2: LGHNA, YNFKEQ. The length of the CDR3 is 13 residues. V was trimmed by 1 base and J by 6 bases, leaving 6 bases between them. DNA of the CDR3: TGTGCCAGCAGCCAAGTTTCGGCCGGGGAGCTGTTTTTT. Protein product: CASSQVSAGELFF.

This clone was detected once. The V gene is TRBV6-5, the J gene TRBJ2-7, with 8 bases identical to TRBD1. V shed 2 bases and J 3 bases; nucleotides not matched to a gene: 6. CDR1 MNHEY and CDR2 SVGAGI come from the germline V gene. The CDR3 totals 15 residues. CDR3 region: CASSYVTGVGYEQYF. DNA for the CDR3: TGTGCCAGCAGTTACGTGACAGGGGTCGGCTACGAGCAGTACTTC.

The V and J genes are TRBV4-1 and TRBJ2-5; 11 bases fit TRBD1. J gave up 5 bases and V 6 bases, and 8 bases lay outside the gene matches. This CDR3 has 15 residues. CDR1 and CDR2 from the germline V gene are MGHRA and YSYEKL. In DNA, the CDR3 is TGCGCCAGCAGGCACCGGGACAGGGGGTCGGAGACCCAGTACTTC. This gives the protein CASRHRDRGSETQYF.

The CDR3 DNA sequence: TGTGCCAGCAGTTTGACCCCGGGACTACGGACCGGGGAGCTGTTTTTT. The encoded protein is CASSLTPGLRTGELFF. This chain joins TRBV27 and TRBJ2-2; 7 bases are shared with TRBD2. Germline CDR1 and CDR2: MNHEY and SMNVEV (reference sequence). Trimming removed 3 bases from V and 5 bases from J; junction bases left unmatched: 9. The CDR3 contains 16 residues.

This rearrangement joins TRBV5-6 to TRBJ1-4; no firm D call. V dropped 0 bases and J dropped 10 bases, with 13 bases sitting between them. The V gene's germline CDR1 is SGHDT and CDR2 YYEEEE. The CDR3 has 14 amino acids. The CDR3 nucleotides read TGTGCCAGCAGCTTGGACGGTGTAATTGGAAAACTGTTTTTT. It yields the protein CASSLDGVIGKLFF. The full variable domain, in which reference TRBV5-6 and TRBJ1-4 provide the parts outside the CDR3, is DAGVTQSPTHLIKTRGQQVTLRCSPKSGHDTVSWYQQALGQGPQFIFQYYEEEERQRGNFPDRFSGHQFPNYSSELNVNALLLGDSALYLCASSLDGVIGKLFFGSGTQLSVL.